Below are 20 T cell receptor beta chains sequenced from a single sample in a study of Graves' ophthalmopathy and Graves' hyperthyroidism (dated by TCRdb to between 2018 and 2020). Data came from an Illumina HiSeq 2000. TCR beta CDR3 regions were amplified from RNA transcripts for repertoire sequencing. A first-round RT-PCR used HTBI primers with the Qiagen OneStep RT-PCR kit, followed by a second-round multiplex PCR, size selection and purification. The public reads were quality trimmed at Q25 with fastp and then assembled into clones with MiXCR by TCRdb, keeping productive beta chains. Every CDR3 protein is listed once, alongside the most common genes and DNA of its rows. This sample has 450,000 to 600,000 distinct CDR3 sequences in its table, and approximately 37% of those were observed once. The leading ten clones occupy about 4.2% of the sample. Sequenced material: peripheral blood or thyroid tissue (not recorded which). Receptors originate from an adult man with Graves' hyperthyroidism.

This sequence joins TRBV7-9 and TRBJ1-5, with 10 nucleotides matching TRBD1. The CDR3 consists of 16 residues. Germline V gives CDR1 SEHNR, CDR2 FQNEAQ (reference sequence). With 5 bases clipped from V and 0 bases from J, the junction kept 4 bases outside the gene matches. CDR3 sequence reads: CASSKGTGASNQPQHF. In DNA, the CDR3 is TGTGCCAGCAGCAAGGGGACAGGGGCTAGCAATCAGCCCCAGCATTTT.

As concerns this clonotype: This may arise from a read error, as a much more abundant clone is one base away. The rearrangement joins TRBV7-9 to TRBJ2-7; D may be TRBD1 (5 bases). The length of the CDR3 is 13 residues. CDR1 is SEHNR and CDR2 is FQNEAQ in the germline V gene (reference sequence). V was clipped by 8 bases and J by 6 bases, with 17 bases between them. DNA of the CDR3: TGTGCCAGCTCACCAGGGCAGTTAAGCGAGCAGTACTTC. It codes for CASSPGQLSEQYF.

This clonotype was recorded only once. This chain uses TRBV7-2 with TRBJ2-4, with 8 bases that match TRBD1. CDR1 and CDR2 from the germline V gene are SGHTA and FQGNSA. This CDR3 has 14 amino acids. Trimming took 6 bases from V and 8 from J; bases not matched to a gene: 9. The CDR3 nucleotides read TGTGCCAGCAGTCGTGACAGGGGTAGGGACATTCAGTACTTC. Translating gives CASSRDRGRDIQYF.

This clonotype was observed at least ten times. This sequence joins TRBV9 and TRBJ1-2; D possibly corresponds to TRBD1 (5 bases). The CDR3 is 14 residues long. The germline V and J ends were trimmed by 6 bases and 7 bases, with 19 bases remaining between them. Germline V gives CDR1 SGDLS, CDR2 YYNGEE. The chain's CDR3 is CASTGRPTPTGYTF. The CDR3 DNA is TGTGCCAGCACGGGACGTCCTACCCCGACTGGCTACACCTTC. Supplemented by reference TRBV9 and TRBJ1-2, the full variable domain reads DSGVTQTPKHLITATGQRVTLRCSPRSGDLSVYWYQQSLDQGLQFLIQYYNGEERAKGNILERFSAQQFPDLHSELNLSSLELGDSALYFCASTGRPTPTGYTFGSGTRLTVV.

As to this clonotype: One end of the junction fails to match germline, which may point to a read error. J is TRBJ2-5 and V is TRBV2; perhaps TRBD1 as D (6 bases). The CDR3 spans 12 residues. Germline V gene sequence: CDR1 SNHLY, CDR2 FYNNEI. CDR3 in DNA: TGTACCAGCAAAGACAGGCGCGAGACCCAGTACTTC. Amino acid sequence: CTSKDRRETQYF. Full variable domain (outside the CDR3, taken from reference TRBV2 and TRBJ2-5): EPEVTQTPSHQVTQMGQEVILRCVPISNHLYFYWYRQILGQKVEFLVSFYNNEISEKSEIFDDQFSVERPDGSNFTLKIRSTKLEDSAMYFCTSKDRRETQYFGPGTRLLVL.

This clonotype was observed many times. The rearrangement joins TRBV11-2 to TRBJ1-3; unclear D gene. V shed 4 bases and J shed 0 bases, with 10 bases lying between them. The CDR3 contains 15 residues. Germline V gene lookup returns CDR1 SGHAT and CDR2 FQNNGV. The CDR3 loop reads CASSSGQSSGNTIYF. The CDR3 DNA reads as TGTGCCAGCAGCTCCGGGCAGAGCTCTGGAAACACCATATATTTT.

This sequence joins TRBV19 and TRBJ2-5; possibly TRBD2 for D (6 bases). Germline CDR1 LNHDA, CDR2 SQIVND (reference sequence). CDR3 length: 13 amino acids. V shed 5 bases and J shed 4 bases, with 11 bases lying between them. The CDR3 loop reads CASSSSAGETQYF. CDR3 sequence (DNA): TGTGCCAGTAGTTCCTCAGCGGGAGAGACCCAGTACTTC.

This clonotype occurred many times. V gene TRBV12-3 or TRBV12-4 combines with J gene TRBJ2-7; D is perhaps TRBD1 (6 bases). The CDR3 consists of 16 residues. The germline V and J ends were trimmed by 2 bases and 2 bases, with 16 bases remaining between them. The CDR3 here is CASSLLFGRTAYEQYF. In DNA, the CDR3 is TGTGCCAGCAGTTTATTGTTCGGGCGGACAGCCTACGAGCAGTACTTC.

With respect to this clonotype: A much larger clone is a single base away; this may be a read error. The chain employs TRBV6-5 and TRBJ1-2; 7 bases are shared with TRBD1. The CDR3 spans 14 residues. Germline V CDR1 and CDR2: MNHEY, SVGAGI. V shed 0 bases, J shed 10 bases, and the junction held 8 bases outside the gene matches. The CDR3 bases are TGTGCCAGCAGTTACTCGACAGGGTCGGGTGCCTACACCTTC. Its translation is CASSYSTGSGAYTF.

This clonotype was detected ten times or more. The rearrangement links TRBV24-1 to TRBJ2-7, with D perhaps matching TRBD1 or TRBD2 (5 bases each). CDR3 size: 12 residues. Germline V CDR1 and CDR2: KGHDR, SFDVKD. Trimming removed 7 bases at V and 4 bases at J, with 10 bases between. The CDR3 DNA is TGTGCCACCAGCCCTGGGGGATACGAGCAGTACTTC. Residues: CATSPGGYEQYF.

The chain uses TRBV24-1 and TRBJ2-5, with a possible D match to TRBD1 (5 bases). CDR1 KGHDR and CDR2 SFDVKD come from the germline V gene. The CDR3 runs 12 residues. Trimming stripped 7 bases from V and 3 bases from J, with 8 bases between. CDR3 bases: TGTGCCACCAGACCGACAGAAGAGACCCAGTACTTC. Translated: CATRPTEETQYF.

Only a few counts were recorded for this clonotype. The chain has TRBV7-8 and TRBJ2-5; D ambiguous. V lost 0 bases, J lost 2 bases, and 7 bases lay in between. Germline values: CDR1 SGHVS, CDR2 FQNEAQ. This CDR3 is 14 amino acids long. The CDR3, as DNA: TGTGCCAGCAGCTTAGCGGCACTACAAGAGACCCAGTACTTC. Its protein product is CASSLAALQETQYF.

This sequence joins TRBV12-3 or TRBV12-4 and TRBJ2-7; D not resolved. The J call may be incorrect, as the DNA end agrees better with TRBJ2-1. The CDR3 is 12 amino acids. The CDR3 DNA sequence: TGTGCCAGCAGCATACTTAGGCATGAGCAGTTCTTC. Translating gives CASSILRHEQFF.

This clonotype turned up a few times. The chain's CDR3 is CASSPGGGRSYEQYF. CDR3 coding DNA: TGTGCCAGCAGTCCCGGGGGGGGGCGATCCTACGAGCAGTACTTC. The chain links TRBV7-6 to TRBJ2-7; 8 bases are a match to TRBD2. Germline CDR1 and CDR2: SGHVS and FNYEAQ. This CDR3 is built from 15 residues. V shed 6 bases and J 1 base; nucleotides not matched to a gene: 8.

This clonotype was observed a handful of times. This rearrangement joins TRBV19 to TRBJ1-1, with D possibly being TRBD1 (6 bases). The ends were cut back, 0 bases at V and 1 base at J, with 12 bases in the middle. The germline V gene has CDR1 LNHDA and CDR2 SQIVND (reference sequence). The CDR3 is made up of 16 amino acids. CDR3 region: CASSIDVWGANTEAFF. CDR3 bases: TGTGCCAGTAGTATAGATGTGTGGGGGGCGAACACTGAAGCTTTCTTT.

In its sample, this clonotype was seen once. J is TRBJ1-5 and V is TRBV29-1, with a tentative D call TRBD1 (6 bases). Germline V gives CDR1 SQVTM, CDR2 ANQGSEA. This CDR3 is 13 amino acids long. V was trimmed by 4 bases and J by 0 bases, leaving 7 bases between them. The CDR3 bases are TGCAGCGTTGGGACAGTTAGCAATCAGCCCCAGCATTTT. It specifies CSVGTVSNQPQHF.

This clonotype showed up many times. CDR3 loop: CDRGSNYGYTF. DNA of the CDR3: TGTGACCGGGGGTCCAACTATGGCTACACCTTC. V gene TRBV6-4 combines with J gene TRBJ1-2, with D possibly matching TRBD1 (5 bases). This CDR3 has 11 amino acids. Germline V lookup: CDR1 MRHNA, CDR2 SNTAGT.

The CDR3 coding sequence is TGCAGCGCCCTCCTAGCGGGAGGTTCGGTCTCCGAGCAGTACTTC. This sequence encodes CSALLAGGSVSEQYF. The chain joins TRBV29-1 to TRBJ2-7; 11 nucleotides agree with TRBD2. Trimming cost V 7 bases and J 6 bases; bases outside gene matches: 14. The CDR3 runs 15 residues. CDR1 and CDR2 (germline): SQVTM, ANQGSEA.

V usage is TRBV2 and J usage is TRBJ1-2, with D perhaps matching TRBD1 (6 bases). Trimming removed 6 bases from V and 0 bases from J, with 11 bases in between. The CDR3 sequence is 14 residues long. Germline V gene lookup returns CDR1 SNHLY and CDR2 FYNNEI. The CDR3 region is CASSAGQPNYGYTF. The CDR3 DNA sequence: TGTGCCAGCAGCGCTGGACAGCCTAACTATGGCTACACCTTC.

This clonotype showed up many times. One junction end disagrees with the germline gene, perhaps due to a read error. V and J are TRBV7-7 and TRBJ2-7, with D tentatively TRBD1 (6 bases). This CDR3 contains 13 residues. Germline V CDR1 and CDR2: SSHAT, FNYEAQ (reference sequence). The CDR3 DNA sequence: TGTGCTAGCAGCCACGGGACAAGAGGCGAGCAGTACTTC. Translation gives CASSHGTRGEQYF.